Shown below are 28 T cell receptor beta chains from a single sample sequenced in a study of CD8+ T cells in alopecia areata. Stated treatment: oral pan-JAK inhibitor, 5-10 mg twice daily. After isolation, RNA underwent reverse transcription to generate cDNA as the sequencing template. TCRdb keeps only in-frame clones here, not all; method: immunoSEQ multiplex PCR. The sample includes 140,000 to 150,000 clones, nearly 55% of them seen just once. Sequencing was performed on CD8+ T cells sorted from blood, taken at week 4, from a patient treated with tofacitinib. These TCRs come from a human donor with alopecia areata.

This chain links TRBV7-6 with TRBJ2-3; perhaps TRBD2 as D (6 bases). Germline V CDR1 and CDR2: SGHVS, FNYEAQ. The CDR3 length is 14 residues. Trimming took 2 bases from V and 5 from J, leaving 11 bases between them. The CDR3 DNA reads TGTGCCAGCAGCTTAAGCGGGCAGAAAGATACGCAGTATTTT. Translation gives CASSLSGQKDTQYF.

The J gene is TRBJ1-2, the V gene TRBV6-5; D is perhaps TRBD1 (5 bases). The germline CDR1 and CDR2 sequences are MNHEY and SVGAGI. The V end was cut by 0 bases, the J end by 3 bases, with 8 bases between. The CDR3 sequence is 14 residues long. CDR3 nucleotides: TGTGCCAGCAGTTACTCGACAGCCGACTATGGCTACACCTTC. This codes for CASSYSTADYGYTF.

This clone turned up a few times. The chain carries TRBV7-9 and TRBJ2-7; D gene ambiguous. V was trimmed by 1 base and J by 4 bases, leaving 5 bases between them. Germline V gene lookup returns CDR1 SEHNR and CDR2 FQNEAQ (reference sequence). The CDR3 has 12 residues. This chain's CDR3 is CASSLVDYEQYF. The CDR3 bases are TGTGCCAGCAGCTTAGTAGATTACGAGCAGTACTTC.

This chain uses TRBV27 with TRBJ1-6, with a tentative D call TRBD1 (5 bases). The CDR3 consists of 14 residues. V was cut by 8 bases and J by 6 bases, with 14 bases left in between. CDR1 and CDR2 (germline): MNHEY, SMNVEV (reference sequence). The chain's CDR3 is CASLAGTANSPLHF. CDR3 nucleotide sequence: TGTGCCAGCTTAGCCGGGACCGCTAATTCACCCCTCCACTTT.

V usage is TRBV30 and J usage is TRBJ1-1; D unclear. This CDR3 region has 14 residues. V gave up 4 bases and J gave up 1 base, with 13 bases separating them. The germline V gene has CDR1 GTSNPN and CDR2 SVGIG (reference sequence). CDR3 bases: TGTGCCTGGACCCCCGGAATGGGGAACACTGAAGCTTTCTTT. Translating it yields CAWTPGMGNTEAFF.

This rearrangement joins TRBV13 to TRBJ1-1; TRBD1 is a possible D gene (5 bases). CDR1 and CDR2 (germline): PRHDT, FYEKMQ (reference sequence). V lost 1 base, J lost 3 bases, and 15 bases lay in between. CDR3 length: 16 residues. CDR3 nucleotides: TGTGCCAGCAGCTTAGTCGCCAGGGTAGACGACACTGAAGCTTTCTTT. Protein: CASSLVARVDDTEAFF.

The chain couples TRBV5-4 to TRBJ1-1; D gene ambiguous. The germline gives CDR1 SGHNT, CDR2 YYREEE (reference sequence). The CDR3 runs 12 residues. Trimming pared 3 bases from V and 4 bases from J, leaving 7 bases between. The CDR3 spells CASSSGFTEAFF. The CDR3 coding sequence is TGTGCCAGCAGCTCGGGGTTCACTGAAGCTTTCTTT.

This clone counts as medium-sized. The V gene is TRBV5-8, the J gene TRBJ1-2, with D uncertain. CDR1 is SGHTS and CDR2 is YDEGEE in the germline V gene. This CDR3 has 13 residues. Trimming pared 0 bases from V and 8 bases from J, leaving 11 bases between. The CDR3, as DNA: TGTGCCAGCAGCTTGGCCCCAACGCGAGGCTACACCTTC. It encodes CASSLAPTRGYTF. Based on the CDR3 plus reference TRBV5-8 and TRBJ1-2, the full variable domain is EAGVTQSPTHLIKTRGQQATLRCSPISGHTSVYWYQQALGLGLQFLLWYDEGEERNRGNFPPRFSGRQFPNYSSELNVNALELEDSALYLCASSLAPTRGYTFGSGTRLTVV.

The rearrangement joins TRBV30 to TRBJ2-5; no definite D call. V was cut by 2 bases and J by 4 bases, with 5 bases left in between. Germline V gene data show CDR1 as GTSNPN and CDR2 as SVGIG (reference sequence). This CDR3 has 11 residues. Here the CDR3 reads CAWSYTETQYF. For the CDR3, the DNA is TGTGCCTGGAGTTATACAGAGACCCAGTACTTC.

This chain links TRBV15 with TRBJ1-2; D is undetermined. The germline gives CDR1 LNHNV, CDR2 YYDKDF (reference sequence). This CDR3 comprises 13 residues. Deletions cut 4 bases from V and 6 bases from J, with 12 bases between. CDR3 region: CATSTASIDGYTF. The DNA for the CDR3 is TGTGCCACCAGCACGGCCAGCATTGATGGCTACACCTTC.

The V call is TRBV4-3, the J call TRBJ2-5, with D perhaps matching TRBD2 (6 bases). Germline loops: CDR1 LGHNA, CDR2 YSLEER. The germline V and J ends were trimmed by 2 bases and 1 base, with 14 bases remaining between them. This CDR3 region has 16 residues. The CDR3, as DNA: TGCGCCAGCAGCCAAAATAGCTGGGGAGGCCAAGAGACCCAGTACTTC. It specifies CASSQNSWGGQETQYF.

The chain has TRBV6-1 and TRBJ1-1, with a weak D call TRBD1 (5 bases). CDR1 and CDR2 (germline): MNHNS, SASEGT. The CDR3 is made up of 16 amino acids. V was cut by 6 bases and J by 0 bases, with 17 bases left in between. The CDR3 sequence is CASRERGVRMNTEAFF. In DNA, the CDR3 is TGTGCCAGCAGGGAACGAGGGGTCCGGATGAACACTGAAGCTTTCTTT.

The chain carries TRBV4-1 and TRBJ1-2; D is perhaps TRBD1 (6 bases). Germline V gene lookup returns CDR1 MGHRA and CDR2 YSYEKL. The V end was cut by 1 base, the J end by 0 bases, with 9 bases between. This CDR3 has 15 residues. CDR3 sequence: CASSQARGTNYGYTF. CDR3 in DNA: TGCGCCAGCAGCCAAGCAAGGGGGACTAACTATGGCTACACCTTC.

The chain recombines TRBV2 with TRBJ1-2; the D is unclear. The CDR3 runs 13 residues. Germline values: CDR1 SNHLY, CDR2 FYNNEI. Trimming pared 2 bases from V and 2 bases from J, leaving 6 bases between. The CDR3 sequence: CASSEMDNYGYTF. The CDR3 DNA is TGTGCCAGCAGTGAAATGGACAACTATGGCTACACCTTC.

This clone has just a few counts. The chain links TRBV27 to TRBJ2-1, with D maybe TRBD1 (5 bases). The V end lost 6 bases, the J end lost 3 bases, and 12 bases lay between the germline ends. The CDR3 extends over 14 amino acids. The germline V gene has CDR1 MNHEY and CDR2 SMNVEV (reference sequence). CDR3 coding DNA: TGTGCCAGCAGCACAGGCCCCATCTACAATGAGCAGTTCTTC. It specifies CASSTGPIYNEQFF.

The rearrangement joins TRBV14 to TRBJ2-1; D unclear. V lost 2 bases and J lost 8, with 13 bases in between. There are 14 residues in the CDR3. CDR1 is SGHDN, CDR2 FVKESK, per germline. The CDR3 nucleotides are TGTGCCAGCAGCCAACGGCCAAGCATAGATGAGCAGTTCTTC. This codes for CASSQRPSIDEQFF.

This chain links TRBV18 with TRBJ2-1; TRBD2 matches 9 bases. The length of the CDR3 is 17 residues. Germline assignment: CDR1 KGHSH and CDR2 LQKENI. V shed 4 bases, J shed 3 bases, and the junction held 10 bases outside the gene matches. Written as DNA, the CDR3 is TGTGCCAGCTCACTCCACGAAGCGGGGGGTATCTACAATGAGCAGTTCTTC. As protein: CASSLHEAGGIYNEQFF.

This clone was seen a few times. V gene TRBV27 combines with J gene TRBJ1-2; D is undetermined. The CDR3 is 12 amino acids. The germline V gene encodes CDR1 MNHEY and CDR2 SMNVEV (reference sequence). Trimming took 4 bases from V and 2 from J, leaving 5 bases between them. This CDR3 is CASSSGNYGYTF. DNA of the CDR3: TGTGCCAGCAGTTCAGGAAACTATGGCTACACCTTC.

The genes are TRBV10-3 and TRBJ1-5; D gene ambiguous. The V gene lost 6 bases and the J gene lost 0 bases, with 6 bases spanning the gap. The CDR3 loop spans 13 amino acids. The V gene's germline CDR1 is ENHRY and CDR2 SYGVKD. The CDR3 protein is CAIRDGSNQPQHF. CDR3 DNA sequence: TGTGCCATCAGGGACGGTAGCAATCAGCCCCAGCATTTT.

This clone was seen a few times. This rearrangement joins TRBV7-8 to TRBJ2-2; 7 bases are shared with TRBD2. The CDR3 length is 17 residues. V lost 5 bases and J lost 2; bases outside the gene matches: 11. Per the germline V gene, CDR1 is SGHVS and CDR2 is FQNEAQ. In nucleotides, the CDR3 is TGTGCCAGCAGCCCCTCGCGTGCGGGGGTCAACACCGGGGAGCTGTTTTTT. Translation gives CASSPSRAGVNTGELFF.

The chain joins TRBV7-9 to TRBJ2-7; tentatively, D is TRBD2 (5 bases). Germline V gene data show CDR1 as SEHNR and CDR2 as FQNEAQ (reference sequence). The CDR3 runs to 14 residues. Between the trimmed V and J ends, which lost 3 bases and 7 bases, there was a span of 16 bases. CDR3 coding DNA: TGTGCCAGCAGCTTCGGGATCAAGGGTTGGGAGCAGTACTTC. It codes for CASSFGIKGWEQYF. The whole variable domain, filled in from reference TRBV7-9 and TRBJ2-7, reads DTGVSQNPRHKITKRGQNVTFRCDPISEHNRLYWYRQTLGQGPEFLTYFQNEAQLEKSRLLSDRFSAERPKGSFSTLEIQRTEQGDSAMYLCASSFGIKGWEQYFGPGTRLTVT.

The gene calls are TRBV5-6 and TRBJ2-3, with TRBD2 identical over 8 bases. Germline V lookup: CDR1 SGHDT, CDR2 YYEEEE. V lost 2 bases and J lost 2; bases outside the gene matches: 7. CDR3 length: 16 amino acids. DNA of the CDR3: TGTGCCAGCAGCTTTCGTCCGCGGGGGGCCACAGATACGCAGTATTTT. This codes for CASSFRPRGATDTQYF. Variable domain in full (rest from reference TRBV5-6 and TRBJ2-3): DAGVTQSPTHLIKTRGQQVTLRCSPKSGHDTVSWYQQALGQGPQFIFQYYEEEERQRGNFPDRFSGHQFPNYSSELNVNALLLGDSALYLCASSFRPRGATDTQYFGPGTRLTVL.

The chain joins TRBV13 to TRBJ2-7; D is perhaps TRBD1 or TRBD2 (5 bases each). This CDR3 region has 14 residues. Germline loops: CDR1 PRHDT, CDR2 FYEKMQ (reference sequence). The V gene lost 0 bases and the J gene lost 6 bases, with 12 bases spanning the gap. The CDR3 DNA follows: TGTGCCAGCAGCTTAGGCGGGGCAAGGGGCGAGCAGTACTTC. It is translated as CASSLGGARGEQYF.

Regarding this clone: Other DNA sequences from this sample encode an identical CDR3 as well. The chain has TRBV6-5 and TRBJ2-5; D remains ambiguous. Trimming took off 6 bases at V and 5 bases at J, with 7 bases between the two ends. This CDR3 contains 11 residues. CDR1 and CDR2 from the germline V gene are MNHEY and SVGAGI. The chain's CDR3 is CASSYGETQYF. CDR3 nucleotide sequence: TGTGCCAGCAGCTATGGGGAGACCCAGTACTTC.

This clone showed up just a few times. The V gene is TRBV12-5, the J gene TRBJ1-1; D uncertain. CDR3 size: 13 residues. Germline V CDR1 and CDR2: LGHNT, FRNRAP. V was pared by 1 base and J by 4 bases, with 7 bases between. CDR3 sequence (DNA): TGTGCTAGTGGTTTGGAGGGCGGCACTGAAGCTTTCTTT. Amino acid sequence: CASGLEGGTEAFF.

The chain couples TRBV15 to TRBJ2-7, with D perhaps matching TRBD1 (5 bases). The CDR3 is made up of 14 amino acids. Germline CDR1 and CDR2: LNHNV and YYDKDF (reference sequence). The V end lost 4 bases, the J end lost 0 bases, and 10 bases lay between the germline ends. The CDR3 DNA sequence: TGTGCCACCAGCACCCCGACAGACTCCTACGAGCAGTACTTC. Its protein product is CATSTPTDSYEQYF.

This CDR3 is CASSDWDRAYEQYF. The CDR3 nucleotides read TGTGCCAGCAGTGACTGGGACAGGGCCTACGAGCAGTACTTC. The genes are TRBV25-1 and TRBJ2-7, with 9 bases identical to TRBD1. V was clipped by 3 bases and J by 2 bases; unmatched bases: 2. The CDR3 is 14 amino acids. Germline V gene data show CDR1 as MGHDK and CDR2 as SYGVNS.

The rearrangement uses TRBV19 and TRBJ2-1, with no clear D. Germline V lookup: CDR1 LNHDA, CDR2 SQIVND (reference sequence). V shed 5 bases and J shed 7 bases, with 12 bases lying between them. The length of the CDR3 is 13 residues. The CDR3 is CASSAPLGNEQFF. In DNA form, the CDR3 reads TGTGCCAGTAGTGCCCCCCTGGGGAATGAGCAGTTCTTC.